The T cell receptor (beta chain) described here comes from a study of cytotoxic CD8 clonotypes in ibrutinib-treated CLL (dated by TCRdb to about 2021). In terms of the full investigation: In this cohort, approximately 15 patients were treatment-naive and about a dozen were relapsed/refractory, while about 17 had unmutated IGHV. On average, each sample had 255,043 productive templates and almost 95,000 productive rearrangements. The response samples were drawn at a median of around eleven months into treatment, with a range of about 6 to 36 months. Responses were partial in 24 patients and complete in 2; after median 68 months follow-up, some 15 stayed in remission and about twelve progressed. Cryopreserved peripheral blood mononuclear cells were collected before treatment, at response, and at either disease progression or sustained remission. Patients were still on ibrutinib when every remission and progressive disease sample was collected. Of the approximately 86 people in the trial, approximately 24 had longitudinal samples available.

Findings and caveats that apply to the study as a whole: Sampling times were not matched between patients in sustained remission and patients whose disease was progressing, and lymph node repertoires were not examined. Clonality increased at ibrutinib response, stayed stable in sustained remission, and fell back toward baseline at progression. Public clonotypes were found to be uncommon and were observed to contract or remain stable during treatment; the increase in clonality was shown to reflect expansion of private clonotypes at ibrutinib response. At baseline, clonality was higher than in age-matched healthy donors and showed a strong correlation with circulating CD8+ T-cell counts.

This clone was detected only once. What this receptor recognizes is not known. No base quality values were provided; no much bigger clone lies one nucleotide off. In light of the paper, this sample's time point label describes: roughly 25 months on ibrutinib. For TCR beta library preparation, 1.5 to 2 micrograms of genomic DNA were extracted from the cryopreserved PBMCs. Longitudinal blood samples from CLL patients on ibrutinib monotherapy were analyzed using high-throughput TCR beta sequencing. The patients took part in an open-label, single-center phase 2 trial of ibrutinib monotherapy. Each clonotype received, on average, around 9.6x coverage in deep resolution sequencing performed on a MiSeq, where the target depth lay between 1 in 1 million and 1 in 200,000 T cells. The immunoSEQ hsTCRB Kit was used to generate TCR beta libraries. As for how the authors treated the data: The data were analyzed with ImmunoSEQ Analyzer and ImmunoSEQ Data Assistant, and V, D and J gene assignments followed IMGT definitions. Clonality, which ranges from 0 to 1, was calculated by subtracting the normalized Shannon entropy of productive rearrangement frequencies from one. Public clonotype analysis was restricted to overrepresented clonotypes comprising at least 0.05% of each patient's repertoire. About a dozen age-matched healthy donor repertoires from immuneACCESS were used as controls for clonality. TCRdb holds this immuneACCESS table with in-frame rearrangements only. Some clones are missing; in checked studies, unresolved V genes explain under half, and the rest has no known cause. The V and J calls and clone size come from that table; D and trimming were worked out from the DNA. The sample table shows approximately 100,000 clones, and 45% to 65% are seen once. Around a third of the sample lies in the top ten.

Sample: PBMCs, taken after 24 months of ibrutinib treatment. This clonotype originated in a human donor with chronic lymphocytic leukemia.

The CDR3 region has the sequence CAWSGRQGQYF. The DNA is as follows: TGTGCCTGGAGTGGGCGGCAAGGGCAGTACTTC. The chain was built from TRBV30 and TRBJ2-7, with no confidently assigned D gene. V lost 1 base and J lost 9 bases; the stretch between them is 10 bases long. CDR1 and CDR2 were assigned from the germline V gene (reference sequence) as GTSNPN and SVGIG. The CDR3 contains 11 residues, cysteine and phenylalanine counted. Kept here is only the CDR3 DNA, which spans 33 bases and is read in frame from base 1.